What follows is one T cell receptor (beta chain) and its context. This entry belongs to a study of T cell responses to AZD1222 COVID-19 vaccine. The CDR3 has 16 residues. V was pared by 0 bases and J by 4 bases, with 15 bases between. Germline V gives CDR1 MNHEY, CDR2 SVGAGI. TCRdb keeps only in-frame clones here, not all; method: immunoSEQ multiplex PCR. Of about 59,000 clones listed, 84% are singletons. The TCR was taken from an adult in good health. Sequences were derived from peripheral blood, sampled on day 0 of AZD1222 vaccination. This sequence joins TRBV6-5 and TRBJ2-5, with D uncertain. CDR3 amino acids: CASSYSIRGLGETQYF. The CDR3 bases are TGTGCCAGCAGTTACTCGATCCGTGGGTTAGGAGAGACCCAGTACTTC.